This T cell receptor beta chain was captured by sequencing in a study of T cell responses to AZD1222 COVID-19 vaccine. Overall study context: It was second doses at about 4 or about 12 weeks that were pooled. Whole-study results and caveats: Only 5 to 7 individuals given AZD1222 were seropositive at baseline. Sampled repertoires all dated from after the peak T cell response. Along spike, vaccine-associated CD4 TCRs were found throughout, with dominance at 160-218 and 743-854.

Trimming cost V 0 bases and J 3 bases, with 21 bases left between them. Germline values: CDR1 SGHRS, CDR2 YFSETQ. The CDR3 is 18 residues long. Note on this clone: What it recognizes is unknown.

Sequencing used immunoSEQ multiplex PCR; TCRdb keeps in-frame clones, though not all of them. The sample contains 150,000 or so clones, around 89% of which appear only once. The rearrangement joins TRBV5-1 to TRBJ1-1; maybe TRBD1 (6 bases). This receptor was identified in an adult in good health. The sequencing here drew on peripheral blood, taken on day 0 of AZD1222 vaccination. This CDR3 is CASSLARGAPYLDTEAFF. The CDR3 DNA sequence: TGCGCCAGCAGCTTGGCACGGGGGGCGCCTTACCTGGACACTGAAGCTTTCTTT.